The rows below give T cell receptor beta chains drawn from one sample of a study of CD8+CD57+ T cells in acquired aplastic anemia. TCRdb re-derived calls from the reads in MiXCR, one entry per CDR3 protein. The profile shows 90,000 to 150,000 distinct CDR3 sequences, 50% to 70% of them singletons. The sequenced sample consisted of sorted CD4+, CD8+, or CD8+CD57+ T cells (not recorded which) from PBMCs. The source is a human donor with aplastic anemia. CDR3s include the opening cysteine and the closing phenylalanine or tryptophan. The D gene is left open where the match is weak. Size is stated for part of the rows, as once, few or many counts, or as a class when the clone is expanded.

D: -
J: TRBJ1-3
V: TRBV20-1
size: -
CDR3: CSARDGWGGNTIYF
DNA: TGCAGTGCTAGAGATGGTTGGGGTGGAAACACCATATATTTT

D: -
J: TRBJ2-7
V: TRBV7-9
size: -
CDR3: CASSQGGATYEQYF
DNA: TGTGCCAGCAGCCAGGGGGGGGCGACCTACGAGCAGTACTTC

D: -
J: TRBJ2-3
V: TRBV7-9
size: many
CDR3: CASTQGGGTDTQYF
DNA: TGTGCCAGCACTCAAGGGGGGGGCACAGATACGCAGTATTTT

D: TRBD1
J: TRBJ2-2
V: TRBV5-1
size: many
CDR3: CASSLTGTANTGELFF
DNA: TGCGCCAGCAGCTTGACCGGGACAGCGAACACCGGGGAGCTGTTTTTT

D: -
J: TRBJ1-1
V: TRBV29-1
size: -
CDR3: CSVEWEATEAFF
DNA: TGCAGCGTTGAGTGGGAGGCGACTGAAGCTTTCTTT

D: -
J: TRBJ2-1
V: TRBV15
size: many
CDR3: CATSREAAGAFDEQFF
DNA: TGTGCCACCAGCAGAGAAGCAGCGGGCGCCTTCGATGAGCAGTTCTTC

D: TRBD1
J: TRBJ2-7
V: TRBV19
size: few
CDR3: CASSTRDSYEQYF
DNA: TGTGCCAGTAGTACCCGGGACAGCTACGAGCAGTACTTC

D: -
J: TRBJ2-7
V: TRBV28
size: many
CDR3: CASSPQGMAYEQYF
DNA: TGTGCCAGCAGCCCACAGGGAATGGCCTACGAGCAGTACTTC

D: -
J: TRBJ1-6
V: TRBV20-1
size: -
CDR3: CSVRSRSYNSPLHF
DNA: TGCAGTGTAAGGTCACGCTCCTATAATTCACCCCTCCACTTT

D: -
J: TRBJ1-3
V: TRBV19
size: -
CDR3: CASSIGENTIYF
DNA: TGTGCCAGTAGTATAGGTGAAAACACCATATATTTT

D: TRBD2
J: TRBJ2-3
V: TRBV9
size: many
CDR3: CASSVEREGPTDTQYF
DNA: TGTGCCAGCAGCGTAGAGCGGGAGGGCCCCACAGATACGCAGTATTTT

D: TRBD1
J: TRBJ2-7
V: TRBV10-2
size: -
CDR3: CASSDPGTAYEQYF
DNA: TGCGCCAGCAGCGACCCCGGGACAGCCTACGAGCAGTACTTC

D: -
J: TRBJ2-3
V: TRBV7-8
size: -
CDR3: CASSLSAVTDTQYF
DNA: TGTGCCAGCAGCTTATCAGCAGTCACAGATACGCAGTATTTT

D: -
J: TRBJ1-1
V: TRBV7-2
size: -
CDR3: CASRETATLNTEAFF
DNA: TGTGCCAGCAGGGAGACAGCTACTCTGAACACTGAAGCTTTCTTT

D: -
J: TRBJ1-2
V: TRBV5-4
size: -
CDR3: CASRRQDRNGYTF
DNA: TGTGCCAGCAGACGACAGGATCGGAATGGCTACACCTTC

D: -
J: TRBJ1-2
V: TRBV20-1
size: -
CDR3: CSASPLPWGLGYTF
DNA: TGCAGTGCTAGCCCCTTACCATGGGGGCTGGGCTACACCTTC

D: -
J: TRBJ1-2
V: TRBV10-2
size: -
CDR3: CASGGGGYTF
DNA: TGCGCCAGCGGCGGAGGGGGCTACACCTTC

D: -
J: TRBJ1-4
V: TRBV19
size: -
CDR3: CASSTTVPASEKLFF
DNA: TGTGCCAGTAGTACTACAGTTCCGGCATCGGAAAAACTGTTTTTT

D: -
J: TRBJ1-1
V: TRBV2
size: -
CDR3: CASSEYTEAFF
DNA: TGTGCCAGCAGTGAATATACAGAAGCTTTCTTT

D: TRBD1
J: TRBJ2-1
V: TRBV4-3
size: -
CDR3: CASSQDVARDSAYNEQFF
DNA: TGCGCCAGCAGCCAAGATGTGGCTCGGGACAGTGCCTACAATGAGCAGTTCTTC

D: -
J: TRBJ1-6
V: TRBV9
size: -
CDR3: CASAPEYNSPLHF
DNA: TGTGCCAGCGCTCCAGAGTATAATTCACCCCTCCACTTT

D: -
J: TRBJ1-5
V: TRBV7-9
size: many
CDR3: CASSRTEGSNQPQHF
DNA: TGTGCCAGCAGCCGGACAGAAGGGAGCAATCAGCCCCAGCATTTT

D: TRBD2
J: TRBJ2-1
V: TRBV20-1
size: many
CDR3: CSARDLLAGTYNEQFF
DNA: TGCAGTGCTAGAGATTTGCTAGCGGGGACCTACAATGAGCAGTTCTTC

D: TRBD1
J: TRBJ1-2
V: TRBV24-1
size: once
CDR3: CATSDLRRQGARYGYTF
DNA: TGTGCCACCAGTGATTTGAGACGACAGGGGGCAAGATATGGCTACACCTTC

D: TRBD2
J: TRBJ2-3
V: TRBV2
size: -
CDR3: CASSPIGTSGTDTQYF
DNA: TGTGCCAGCAGTCCTATTGGGACTAGCGGCACAGATACGCAGTATTTT

D: -
J: TRBJ1-1
V: TRBV7-2
size: -
CDR3: CASSLVAGAEAFF
DNA: TGTGCCAGCAGCTTAGTCGCGGGGGCTGAAGCTTTCTTT

D: -
J: TRBJ2-3
V: TRBV6-5
size: -
CDR3: CASSYASLTDTQYF
DNA: TGTGCCAGCAGTTACGCCAGTTTAACAGATACGCAGTATTTT

D: TRBD1
J: TRBJ1-2
V: TRBV15
size: many
CDR3: CATSSGQGPNYGYTF
DNA: TGTGCCACCAGCAGTGGACAGGGCCCTAACTATGGCTACACCTTC

D: -
J: TRBJ2-7
V: TRBV7-6
size: -
CDR3: CASSPTGSSYEQYF
DNA: TGTGCCAGCAGCCCCACAGGGAGCTCCTACGAGCAGTACTTC

D: TRBD1
J: TRBJ2-7
V: TRBV2
size: -
CDR3: CASTSPGQGSYEQYF
DNA: TGTGCCAGCACCTCCCCGGGACAGGGCTCCTACGAGCAGTACTTC

D: -
J: TRBJ2-3
V: TRBV19
size: -
CDR3: CASSTTADTQYF
DNA: TGTGCCAGTAGCACCACCGCAGATACGCAGTATTTT

D: TRBD2
J: TRBJ2-1
V: TRBV20-1
size: -
CDR3: CSALTSGRAGEQFF
DNA: TGCAGTGCTTTGACTAGCGGGAGGGCCGGAGAGCAGTTCTTC

D: -
J: TRBJ2-2
V: TRBV19
size: once
CDR3: CASSIGTGELFF
DNA: TGTGCCAGTAGTATTGGCACCGGGGAGCTGTTTTTT

D: -
J: TRBJ2-7
V: TRBV4-1
size: many
CDR3: CASSQDGTSSSYEQYF
DNA: TGCGCCAGCAGCCAAGATGGCACGTCGAGCTCCTACGAGCAGTACTTC

D: TRBD2
J: TRBJ2-7
V: TRBV5-1
size: -
CDR3: CASSFSGRAHEQYF
DNA: TGCGCCAGCAGCTTTAGCGGGAGGGCCCACGAGCAGTACTTC

D: -
J: TRBJ1-2
V: TRBV9
size: -
CDR3: CASSPGGSYGYTF
DNA: TGTGCCAGCTCCCCGGGGGGGAGCTATGGCTACACCTTC